This TCR beta chain was sequenced during a study of T-cell reconstitution after alpha-beta-depleted transplantation in children. The study, taken as a whole, reports: Reportedly, alpha-beta T cells present about two months post-transplant originated from several hundred expanded clones of graft origin. Newly produced T cells mostly accounted for T-cell counts and diversity one year post-transplant.

This clonotype came up many times. Its antigen is not known. It was with unique molecular identifiers that the TCRbeta library was prepared. TCRdb independently ran MiXCR on the PCR reads; one entry per CDR3 protein. The sample has approximately 97,000 distinct CDR3 sequences; 4.5% to 7.5% are singletons. CDR3 length: 14 residues. The germline CDR1 and CDR2 sequences are SQVTM and ANQGSEA. With 6 bases removed from V and 8 bases from J, the gap between germline ends came to 20 bases. Sequenced material: PBMCs, mostly from graft donor cells, taken 60 days after TCRalphabeta/CD19-depleted stem cell transplant. The chain uses TRBV29-1 and TRBJ2-1; possibly TRBD2 for D (5 bases). The TCR was taken from a female patient aged 2-10 years who had a stem cell transplant for Fanconi anemia, so the T cells may come from the graft donor. The CDR3 reads CSVDRGLNSHEQFF. The CDR3 DNA sequence: TGCAGCGTGGATCGGGGTCTGAACAGCCATGAGCAGTTCTTC.